This is a list of T cell receptor beta chains from one sample in a study of blood T cell repertoires in COVID-19. Profiled with immunoSEQ multiplex PCR; TCRdb holds only in-frame clones, not every one. Of around 330,000 clones in the sample, about nine tenths were seen once. The sequenced sample consisted of PBMCs or T cells enriched from blood (not recorded which). The origin of the receptors is a woman in her 40s who had recovered from COVID-19. Both conserved end residues are trimmed from each CDR3. The D gene is left open where the match is weak. Rows may omit the clone size; those that give it use once, few, many or a size class.

cdr3_aa,d_call,j_call,clone_size,v_call
ASSLDPQGHSPLH,-,TRBJ1-6,-,TRBV11-3
ATSDYGDGYT,-,TRBJ1-2,-,TRBV24-1
ASRTGNTGELF,-,TRBJ2-2,-,TRBV12-3/TRBV12-4
ASSLRGAPNEKLF,-,TRBJ1-4,-,TRBV27
ASSYRTGEEGYT,TRBD1,TRBJ1-2,-,TRBV6-5
ASSQDFRGTDTQY,-,TRBJ2-3,-,TRBV4-1
ASTPVREGSYEQY,TRBD2,TRBJ2-7,-,TRBV4-2
ASSLERSGVSEQY,-,TRBJ2-7,-,TRBV7-2
ASTPDREKNQPQH,TRBD1,TRBJ1-5,-,TRBV28
ARGQGANYGYT,TRBD1,TRBJ1-2,few,TRBV2
ASSLSTGPNTEAF,-,TRBJ1-1,-,TRBV6-5
ASSPQQLNTEAF,-,TRBJ1-1,-,TRBV19
ASSSSPAGRYGYT,-,TRBJ1-2,-,TRBV5-8
ASSILGQGYGYT,-,TRBJ1-2,-,TRBV27
ASSIRTRNTEAF,-,TRBJ1-1,-,TRBV19
ASSAGTGGNQPQH,-,TRBJ1-5,-,TRBV21-1
AISATPPAASEAF,-,TRBJ1-1,-,TRBV10-3
ASSLGGGYEQY,-,TRBJ2-7,-,TRBV7-6
ASSLSHEGVAF,-,TRBJ1-1,many,TRBV6-5
ASSWEPDRAFTEAF,TRBD1,TRBJ1-1,-,TRBV5-5
ASSPGQQYNEQF,TRBD1,TRBJ2-1,-,TRBV7-9
ASSIQGLGNQPQH,-,TRBJ1-5,-,TRBV19
ASSPSGSNSPLH,-,TRBJ1-6,once,TRBV3-1/TRBV3-2
ASSLGTSGSWETQY,TRBD2,TRBJ2-5,-,TRBV11-2
ASSSTSKGPNEQF,TRBD2,TRBJ2-1,few,TRBV7-8
ASSGGPSYNEQF,-,TRBJ2-1,-,TRBV9
ASSLTGLGSPLH,-,TRBJ1-6,-,TRBV28
ASSLGTSGYEQY,TRBD2,TRBJ2-7,-,TRBV9
ASSGSVAGLETQY,TRBD2,TRBJ2-5,-,TRBV9
ASSPGTGGGSPLH,TRBD1,TRBJ1-6,-,TRBV18
TSSLAGGEETQY,-,TRBJ2-5,-,TRBV1
ASGVERKQY,-,TRBJ2-7,-,TRBV9
ASSTATGTDTQY,-,TRBJ2-3,-,TRBV9
ASSPPGSSGANVLT,-,TRBJ2-6,once,TRBV7-9
ASSPGQGVYEQY,TRBD1,TRBJ2-7,once,TRBV6-5
ASSTPADSYEQY,-,TRBJ2-7,-,TRBV5-4
ASSLLLANRVNEQF,-,TRBJ2-1,-,TRBV27
ASSLERTVYGYT,-,TRBJ1-2,-,TRBV7-2
ASSFSSYEQY,-,TRBJ2-7,-,TRBV6-6
ASCRGSSSYEQY,-,TRBJ2-7,-,TRBV3-1/TRBV3-2
ASWLAGLGTQY,TRBD2,TRBJ2-5,medium-sized,TRBV6-5
ASSPTTWINYGYT,-,TRBJ1-2,few,TRBV18
ASSPTMLRTGQGSSYNEQF,-,TRBJ2-1,-,TRBV7-6
ASSPPGIATNEKLF,-,TRBJ1-4,-,TRBV7-9
AVRTSGSYEQF,TRBD2,TRBJ2-1,-,TRBV12-3/TRBV12-4
ASSDIYRYEQY,-,TRBJ2-7,-,TRBV6-2/TRBV6-3
ASRFSSVAEQF,-,TRBJ2-1,-,TRBV12-3/TRBV12-4
ASSYAGEAGDAGYT,-,TRBJ1-2,-,TRBV6-6
ASKEGAGGTEAF,TRBD1,TRBJ1-1,-,TRBV25-1
ASSSDRGKTDTQY,TRBD1,TRBJ2-3,-,TRBV7-3
ASSPPRGQGEGTYGYT,TRBD1,TRBJ1-2,-,TRBV6-6